The next 14 T cell receptor beta chains were all read from a single sample in a study of T cell responses to AZD1222 COVID-19 vaccine. Libraries were prepared by immunoSEQ multiplex PCR; TCRdb keeps only in-frame clonotypes and omits some of them. Found here are roughly 24,000 clones, approximately 85% of them singletons; the top ten hold approximately 2.6%. Here the sequenced sample was peripheral blood, taken 28 days after the second AZD1222 dose. All receptors derive from an adult who received the AZD1222 COVID-19 vaccine.

The chain combines TRBV6-2 or TRBV6-3 with TRBJ2-7, with 8 bases aligning to TRBD2. CDR1 is MNHEY, CDR2 SVGEGT, per germline. V gave up 0 bases and J gave up 7 bases; unmatched junction bases: 14. The CDR3 covers 17 residues. This CDR3 is CASSYSERETSFREQYF. CDR3 bases: TGTGCCAGCAGTTACTCGGAGCGGGAGACTTCGTTTCGAGAGCAGTACTTC.

The CDR3 protein is CASSLAKVDDTIYF. The CDR3, as DNA: TGTGCCAGCAGCTTGGCCAAAGTGGACGACACCATATATTTT. The V and J genes are TRBV5-4 and TRBJ1-3; D call uncertain. From germline, CDR1 is SGHNT and CDR2 YYREEE (reference sequence). With 0 bases removed from V and 8 bases from J, the gap between germline ends came to 12 bases. The CDR3 has 14 amino acids.

The CDR3 region has the DNA TGTGCCAGTAGTATTACGGGGGGGGCGATCAATGAGCAGTTCTTC. This sequence encodes CASSITGGAINEQFF. The chain combines TRBV19 with TRBJ2-1, with 8 bases aligning to TRBD2. The CDR3 is made up of 15 amino acids. The trim removed 3 bases at V and 6 bases at J, leaving 7 bases unmatched. Germline V gives CDR1 LNHDA, CDR2 SQIVND (reference sequence). The variable domain in full, completed from reference TRBV19 and TRBJ2-1, reads DGGITQSPKYLFRKEGQNVTLSCEQNLNHDAMYWYRQDPGQGLRLIYYSQIVNDFQKGDIAEGYSVSREKKESFPLTVTSAQKNPTAFYLCASSITGGAINEQFFGPGTRLTVL.

This chain connects TRBV10-2 to TRBJ1-1; tentatively, D is TRBD1 (5 bases). Trimming removed 6 bases at V and 11 bases at J, with 13 bases between. The CDR3 covers 11 residues. Germline assignment: CDR1 WSHSY and CDR2 SAAADI. CDR3 loop: CASRRDRVAFF. The CDR3 DNA sequence: TGCGCCAGCAGGCGAGACAGAGTGGCTTTCTTT.

V usage is TRBV6-2 or TRBV6-3 and J usage is TRBJ2-1, with TRBD1 identical over 7 bases. The trim removed 0 bases at V and 6 bases at J, leaving 8 bases unmatched. The CDR3 loop spans 16 amino acids. The germline V gene encodes CDR1 MNHEY and CDR2 SVGEGT. CDR3 region: CASSYSKGALVNEQFF. CDR3 nucleotides: TGTGCCAGCAGTTACTCGAAGGGGGCGTTAGTCAATGAGCAGTTCTTC.

The chain employs TRBV5-1 and TRBJ1-1, with D tentatively TRBD1 (5 bases). The CDR3 extends over 13 amino acids. V lost 3 bases to trimming and J lost 4 bases, with 10 bases between them. In germline, CDR1 is SGHRS, CDR2 YFSETQ. The CDR3 sequence is CASSSQEGTEAFF. CDR3 coding DNA: TGCGCCAGCAGCTCACAGGAGGGCACTGAAGCTTTCTTT. The complete variable domain, with remaining parts taken from reference TRBV5-1 and TRBJ1-1, reads KAGVTQTPRYLIKTRGQQVTLSCSPISGHRSVSWYQQTPGQGLQFLFEYFSETQRNKGNFPGRFSGRQFSNSRSEMNVSTLELGDSALYLCASSSQEGTEAFFGQGTRLTVV.

This rearrangement joins TRBV7-2 to TRBJ2-2; 8 positions match TRBD2. The CDR3 loop spans 15 amino acids. The germline CDR1 and CDR2 sequences are SGHTA and FQGNSA. V was clipped by 4 bases and J by 0 bases; unmatched bases: 1. CDR3 nucleotide sequence: TGTGCCAGCAGCTCGACTAGCGCGAACACCGGGGAGCTGTTTTTT. Translated, it gives CASSSTSANTGELFF.

The chain couples TRBV5-1 to TRBJ1-2, with 9 bases fitting TRBD1. The CDR3 has 16 residues. V lost 4 bases and J lost 4; bases outside the gene matches: 11. Germline V gene lookup returns CDR1 SGHRS and CDR2 YFSETQ. CDR3 in amino acids: CASSPGGGTGRYGYTF. In DNA, the CDR3 is TGCGCCAGCAGCCCCGGCGGGGGGACAGGGCGCTATGGCTACACCTTC.

The gene calls are TRBV4-3 and TRBJ1-4; TRBD1 matches 7 bases. Germline assignment: CDR1 LGHNA and CDR2 YSLEER. The V and J ends lost 5 bases and 3 bases, in that order; junction bases with no gene match: 6. CDR3 size: 15 residues. The CDR3 is CASSSRQGPNEKLFF. Here the CDR3 DNA reads TGCGCCAGCAGCTCCCGACAGGGCCCTAATGAAAAACTGTTTTTT.

The chain links TRBV7-9 to TRBJ1-2; D unclear. The V end lost 2 bases, the J end lost 4 bases, and 8 bases lay between the germline ends. The CDR3 is made up of 13 amino acids. The germline gives CDR1 SEHNR, CDR2 FQNEAQ (reference sequence). The CDR3 is CASSLLEGYGYTF. The CDR3 DNA sequence: TGTGCCAGCAGCTTATTGGAAGGCTATGGCTACACCTTC.

The chain carries TRBV19 and TRBJ1-2; unclear D gene. The length of the CDR3 is 13 residues. Trimming stripped 5 bases from V and 1 base from J, with 8 bases between. Germline V gene sequence: CDR1 LNHDA, CDR2 SQIVND (reference sequence). The CDR3 sequence: CASSLGFNYGYTF. The CDR3 nucleotides are TGTGCCAGTAGTCTGGGTTTTAACTATGGCTACACCTTC.

The chain has TRBV7-9 and TRBJ1-4, with D perhaps TRBD1 (5 bases). Looked up from germline, CDR1 is SEHNR and CDR2 is FQNEAQ (reference sequence). This CDR3 has 15 amino acids. The germline V and J ends were trimmed by 5 bases and 7 bases, with 17 bases remaining between them. The CDR3 protein is CASSPRTSNIEKLFF. The CDR3 DNA sequence: TGTGCCAGCAGCCCGAGGACAAGTAACATTGAAAAACTGTTTTTT.

The chain has TRBV5-5 and TRBJ2-6; no firm D call. The CDR3 runs to 15 residues. The V gene lost 1 base and the J gene lost 1 base, with 6 bases spanning the gap. Germline CDR1 and CDR2: SGHKS and YYEKEE (reference sequence). CDR3 amino acids: CASSLSTSGANVLTF. The DNA for the CDR3 is TGTGCCAGCAGCTTGAGCACGTCTGGGGCCAACGTCCTGACTTTC.

The genes are TRBV19 and TRBJ2-7; maybe TRBD2 (5 bases). Trimming removed 3 bases at V and 6 bases at J, with 12 bases between. From germline, CDR1 is LNHDA and CDR2 SQIVND (reference sequence). The CDR3 has 13 residues. CDR3 nucleotides: TGTGCCAGTAGTATCGGAGGATGGTCCGAGCAGTACTTC. Its protein is CASSIGGWSEQYF. Supplemented by reference TRBV19 and TRBJ2-7, the full variable domain reads DGGITQSPKYLFRKEGQNVTLSCEQNLNHDAMYWYRQDPGQGLRLIYYSQIVNDFQKGDIAEGYSVSREKKESFPLTVTSAQKNPTAFYLCASSIGGWSEQYFGPGTRLTVT.